The 8 T cell receptor beta chains below all came from one sample that was sequenced in a study of blood T cell repertoires in COVID-19. Profiled with immunoSEQ multiplex PCR; TCRdb holds only in-frame clones, not every one. Among a few hundred thousand clones listed, approximately 85% were seen once. Sequencing input: PBMCs or T cells enriched from blood (not recorded which). The receptor source for this set is a woman in her forties or fifties who had been exposed to COVID-19.

This sequence joins TRBV5-1 and TRBJ2-2, with a tentative D call TRBD1 (6 bases). The CDR3 totals 15 residues. Trimming pared 6 bases from V and 7 bases from J, leaving 19 bases between. The germline V gene has CDR1 SGHRS and CDR2 YFSETQ. The chain's CDR3 is CASKLPTGKYGELFF. DNA of the CDR3: TGCGCCAGCAAACTCCCTACAGGGAAATACGGGGAGCTGTTTTTT.

The chain has TRBV5-4 and TRBJ2-1; TRBD1 agrees at 8 bases. Germline V gene sequence: CDR1 SGHNT, CDR2 YYREEE (reference sequence). V gave up 5 bases and J gave up 9 bases; unmatched junction bases: 10. There are 14 residues in the CDR3. DNA of the CDR3: TGTGCCAGCAGACCCGACAGGGGCTTAGGTGAGCAGTTCTTC. This gives the protein CASRPDRGLGEQFF. Combining the CDR3 with reference TRBV5-4 and TRBJ2-1 gives the whole variable domain ETGVTQSPTHLIKTRGQQVTLRCSSQSGHNTVSWYQQALGQGPQFIFQYYREEENGRGNFPPRFSGLQFPNYSSELNVNALELDDSALYLCASRPDRGLGEQFFGPGTRLTVL.

The V gene is TRBV25-1, the J gene TRBJ1-6; 7 bases line up with TRBD1. Trimming removed 0 bases from V and 7 bases from J; junction bases left unmatched: 3. Germline V gene sequence: CDR1 MGHDK, CDR2 SYGVNS. CDR3 length: 15 residues. This CDR3 is CASSEYRQGNSPLHF. The CDR3 nucleotides read TGTGCCAGCAGTGAATATCGACAGGGAAATTCACCCCTCCACTTT. The whole variable domain, filled in from reference TRBV25-1 and TRBJ1-6, reads EADIYQTPRYLVIGTGKKITLECSQTMGHDKMYWYQQDPGMELHLIHYSYGVNSTEKGDLSSESTVSRIRTEHFPLTLESARPSHTSQYLCASSEYRQGNSPLHFGNGTRLTVT.

This chain joins TRBV3-1 (or the pseudogene TRBV3-2) and TRBJ1-6; D uncertain. There are 15 residues in the CDR3. CDR1 and CDR2 (germline): LGHDT, YNNKEL (reference sequence). V lost 1 base to trimming and J lost 3 bases, with 7 bases between them. CDR3 amino acids: CASSQGLFYNSPLHF. The CDR3 region has the DNA TGTGCCAGCAGCCAAGGACTATTCTATAATTCACCCCTCCACTTT.

Points on this clone: Germline is not matched at one junction end, which may reflect a read error. The CDR3 DNA reads as TGTGCCACCGGTGAACTTGGGACTCCTGACCGGGGAACTGAAGCTTTCTTT. Its protein product is CATGELGTPDRGTEAFF. V and J are TRBV24-1 and TRBJ1-1, with D maybe TRBD1 (5 bases). The CDR3 spans 17 residues. Germline CDR1 reads KGHDR; CDR2 reads SFDVKD.

The chain joins TRBV6-2 or TRBV6-3 to TRBJ2-2; D might be TRBD1 (6 bases). V lost 2 bases to trimming and J lost 1 base, with 17 bases between them. The germline gives CDR1 MNHEY, CDR2 SVGEGT. The CDR3 runs to 18 residues. This chain's CDR3 is CASSYPLQGAMNTGELFF. In DNA, the CDR3 is TGTGCCAGCAGTTACCCCCTACAGGGTGCCATGAACACCGGGGAGCTGTTTTTT.

This chain links TRBV15 with TRBJ2-1, with D perhaps matching TRBD1 (5 bases). The CDR3 sequence is 13 residues long. Looked up from germline, CDR1 is LNHNV and CDR2 is YYDKDF (reference sequence). This CDR3 is CAVHRGANNEQFF. The CDR3 nucleotides are TGTGCGGTCCACCGTGGGGCGAACAATGAGCAGTTCTTC. The full variable domain, with the rest looked up from reference TRBV15 and TRBJ2-1, is DAMVIQNPRYQVTQFGKPVTLSCSQTLNHNVMYWYQQKSSQAPKLLFHYYDKDFNNEADTPDNFQSRRPNTSFCFLDIRSPGLGDTAMYLCAVHRGANNEQFFGPGTRLTVL.

The table lists this clone with a few counts. V and J are TRBV7-9 and TRBJ1-2; D is unclear. Per the germline V gene, CDR1 is SEHNR and CDR2 is FQNEAQ (reference sequence). The CDR3 is 16 residues long. Trimming left V 1 base short and J 5 bases short, with 17 bases between. CDR3 region: CASSLGETRRLYGYTF. CDR3 DNA: TGTGCCAGCAGCTTAGGGGAGACAAGGAGACTTTATGGCTACACCTTC.